The following is a T cell receptor (beta chain) sequence with its context. Its antigen is still unknown. The data are from a study of vaccination effects on CD4 cells after COVID-19. About the study: Pools of viral peptides were used by the ViraFEST assay to expand antigen-specific CD4+ T cells ahead of sequencing.

The protocol was immunoSEQ multiplex PCR, while the TCRdb copy is restricted to in-frame clones and leaves out a portion. The sample includes more than 30,000 clones, about 81% seen only once; the top ten take about 2.8%. The CDR3 is 16 residues long. Germline values: CDR1 SGHTA, CDR2 FQGTGA. V lost 3 bases and J 1 base, leaving 15 bases between the germline ends. A 10-day culture period preceded the isolation of CD4+ T cells. Absence of prior SARS-CoV-2 infection characterized the vaccine recipients, who showed negative nucleocapsid antibodies. The V gene is TRBV7-3, the J gene TRBJ2-5, with D perhaps given as TRBD1 or TRBD2 (5 bases each). The sequencing used CD4+ T cells from PBMCs cultured without peptide, collected before COVID-19 vaccination. This TCR derives from a human donor who received a COVID-19 vaccine. CDR3 region: CASSLGPMRGQETQYF. In nucleotides, the CDR3 is TGTGCCAGCAGCTTGGGCCCTATGAGGGGCCAAGAGACCCAGTACTTC.